A single sample is the source of the 6 T cell receptor beta chains below, sequenced in a study of blood T cell repertoires in COVID-19. TCRdb's copy holds only in-frame clones and misses some; the assay was immunoSEQ multiplex PCR. The sample contains about 99,000 clones, 75% to 90% of which appear only once. Input material: peripheral blood. These receptors were collected from a human donor in a cohort sampled during active or convalescent COVID-19.

This clone was recorded a few times. This rearrangement joins TRBV6-5 to TRBJ1-5; TRBD1 matches 9 bases. The CDR3 is made up of 14 amino acids. The V gene end was trimmed by 6 bases and the J gene end by 5 bases; junction bases not matched to a gene: 5. Germline CDR1 and CDR2: MNHEY and SVGAGI. CDR3 residues: CASRDTGGHQPQHF. DNA of the CDR3: TGTGCCAGCAGGGATACAGGGGGCCATCAGCCCCAGCATTTT.

The chain employs TRBV9 and TRBJ1-4; TRBD1 matches 11 bases. The CDR3 contains 16 residues. Looked up from germline, CDR1 is SGDLS and CDR2 is YYNGEE. J gave up 2 bases and V 6 bases, and 6 bases lay outside the gene matches. The CDR3 sequence: CASTTGTGGTNEKLFF. The CDR3 nucleotides are TGTGCCAGCACCACCGGGACAGGGGGGACTAATGAAAAACTGTTTTTT.

The chain is built from TRBV18 and TRBJ1-4; possible D gene TRBD1, 6 bases. Germline CDR1 KGHSH, CDR2 LQKENI. Trimming removed 4 bases from V and 13 bases from J, with 10 bases in between. The CDR3 covers 11 residues. CDR3 sequence reads: CASSLRDTLFF. As DNA, the CDR3 is TGTGCCAGCTCACTACGGGACACACTGTTTTTT. The variable domain in full, completed from reference TRBV18 and TRBJ1-4, reads NAGVMQNPRHLVRRRGQEARLRCSPMKGHSHVYWYRQLPEEGLKFMVYLQKENIIDESGMPKERFSAEFPKEGPSILRIQQVVRGDSAAYFCASSLRDTLFFGSGTQLSVL.

This chain connects TRBV24-1 to TRBJ2-3; 7 bases are a match to TRBD2. CDR1 is KGHDR, CDR2 SFDVKD, per germline. This CDR3 has 13 residues. V shed 1 base and J 10 bases; nucleotides not matched to a gene: 4. CDR3 amino acids: CATSDFRAGSQYF. The CDR3 bases are TGTGCCACCAGTGATTTTAGAGCGGGGTCGCAGTATTTT.

This clone was observed a handful of times. The chain carries TRBV6-2 or TRBV6-3 and TRBJ1-1, with no clear D. The V gene lost 5 bases and the J gene lost 0 bases, with 10 bases spanning the gap. This CDR3 spans 14 amino acids. Germline V gene lookup returns CDR1 MNHEY and CDR2 SVGEGT. In nucleotides, the CDR3 is TGTGCCAGCAGTACCAAAACACTGAACACTGAAGCTTTCTTT. It specifies CASSTKTLNTEAFF.

The chain is built from TRBV5-6 and TRBJ1-4, with D uncertain. This CDR3 region has 13 residues. The V and J ends lost 2 bases and 8 bases respectively, with 10 bases between them. The V gene's germline CDR1 is SGHDT and CDR2 YYEEEE. The CDR3 sequence is CASSFQPGEKLFF. CDR3 nucleotides: TGTGCCAGCAGCTTTCAACCGGGGGAAAAACTGTTTTTT.